Following are 27 T cell receptor beta chains from one sample sequenced in a study of CD8 T cells in ankylosing spondylitis (TCRdb year 2017). The library was produced with 5' RACE. Data came from an Illumina HiSeq 2500. The public reads were reanalyzed by TCRdb: fastp trimming at Q25, MiXCR alignment, in-frame beta chains only. Merged by CDR3 protein, the rows form single entries marked with the most common genes and DNA. For this sample the table gives about 700,000 distinct CDR3 sequences, of which under 20% were detected only once. About 20% of the sample is in the top ten clones. Study-level results and caveats: A TCR beta motif of 8 or 9 highly homologous amino acid variants appeared characteristic of blood from ankylosing spondylitis patients.

Their target antigens are unknown. The specimen was blood, either unsorted or a sorted T cell fraction (not recorded which). The receptor set was obtained from a male donor with ankylosing spondylitis.

In its sample, this clonotype was seen many times. The chain has TRBV20-1 and TRBJ2-1; 16 bases are a match to TRBD2. Looked up from germline, CDR1 is DFQATT and CDR2 is SNEGSKA (reference sequence). The CDR3 consists of 16 residues. V gave up 2 bases and J gave up 8 bases; unmatched junction bases: 6. The CDR3 protein is CSARQGLAGGQDEQFF. In DNA, the CDR3 is TGCAGTGCTAGACAGGGACTAGCGGGGGGGCAGGATGAGCAGTTCTTC.

J is TRBJ2-7 and V is TRBV29-1; TRBD1 matches 11 bases. V lost 6 bases and J lost 2; bases outside the gene matches: 9. From germline, CDR1 is SQVTM and CDR2 ANQGSEA. The CDR3 has 15 residues. DNA of the CDR3: TGCAGCGTAGACACAGGGACAGGGGGACCCTACGAGCAGTACTTC. Amino acids: CSVDTGTGGPYEQYF.

This clonotype was detected only a few times. The chain carries TRBV21-1 and TRBJ2-7; the D call TRBD1 from the table was never checked on the DNA. TRBV21-1 counts as a pseudogene. There are 13 residues in the CDR3. The CDR3 DNA sequence: TGTGCCAGCGGAGACAGGGGGCTCTACGAGCAGTACTTC. Translating it yields CASGDRGLYEQYF.

There are a few counts of this clonotype. This chain connects TRBV4-1 to TRBJ1-1, with a weak D call TRBD1 (5 bases). V shed 1 base and J shed 1 base, with 7 bases lying between them. CDR3 length: 14 residues. Germline CDR1 is MGHRA and CDR2 is YSYEKL. Written as DNA, the CDR3 is TGCGCCAGCAGCCAAGGACAGCAGAACACTGAAGCTTTCTTT. Its protein is CASSQGQQNTEAFF.

The rearrangement uses TRBV29-1 and TRBJ2-3, with a weak D call TRBD1 (6 bases). This CDR3 spans 12 amino acids. The germline V gene encodes CDR1 SQVTM and CDR2 ANQGSEA. V was pared by 4 bases and J by 7 bases, with 12 bases between. CDR3 nucleotides: TGCAGCGTTGCGGACAGTTTATATACGCAGTATTTT. The encoded protein is CSVADSLYTQYF.

This rearrangement joins TRBV28 to TRBJ2-3; 11 nucleotides line up with TRBD1. This CDR3 spans 19 amino acids. The germline V gene encodes CDR1 MDHEN and CDR2 SYDVKM. V was clipped by 5 bases and J by 2 bases; unmatched bases: 15. Written as DNA, the CDR3 is TGTGCCAGCAGTCCGGGACAGGGGGTCTTCCTCGACCTCACAGATACGCAGTATTTT. Amino acid sequence: CASSPGQGVFLDLTDTQYF.

The chain couples TRBV9 to TRBJ2-3; D is uncertain. Germline lookup yields CDR1 SGDLS and CDR2 YYNGEE. Trimming took 0 bases from V and 7 from J, leaving 3 bases between them. This CDR3 is built from 11 residues. CDR3 residues: CASSVGNTQYF. The CDR3 coding sequence is TGTGCCAGCAGCGTAGGAAATACGCAGTATTTT.

This chain links TRBV7-3 with TRBJ2-1, with D uncertain. The V gene lost 3 bases and the J gene lost 5 bases, with 11 bases spanning the gap. Germline values: CDR1 SGHTA, CDR2 FQGTGA. This CDR3 comprises 14 residues. The CDR3 loop is CASSFGATHNEQFF. Written as DNA, the CDR3 is TGTGCCAGCAGCTTTGGAGCCACCCACAATGAGCAGTTCTTC.

As for this clonotype: A junction boundary mismatches the germline segment, possibly from a read error. This chain links TRBV12-3 or TRBV12-4 with TRBJ1-1; tentative D call: TRBD1 (5 bases). The CDR3 has 15 amino acids. The CDR3 DNA reads as TGTACCAGCAGTCCTGCCGGGACGGTGAACACTGAAGCTTTCTTT. Its protein is CTSSPAGTVNTEAFF.

The V and J genes are TRBV4-1 and TRBJ1-2, with D possibly TRBD1 on 6 matching bases. CDR1 MGHRA and CDR2 YSYEKL come from the germline V gene. The CDR3 is 17 residues long. Trimming took 0 bases from V and 1 from J, leaving 15 bases between them. This CDR3 reads CASSQDGDRKNNYGYTF. The CDR3 DNA reads as TGCGCCAGCAGCCAAGACGGCGACAGGAAAAATAACTATGGCTACACCTTC.

The chain employs TRBV25-1 and TRBJ2-1; 13 bases agree with TRBD2. CDR1 and CDR2 from the germline V gene are MGHDK and SYGVNS. V lost 2 bases and J lost 6; bases outside the gene matches: 4. The CDR3 sequence is 16 residues long. Here the CDR3 DNA reads TGTGCCAGCAGTGAAGTACGACTAGCGGGAGGCAATGAGCAGTTCTTC. Translating gives CASSEVRLAGGNEQFF.

The rearrangement uses TRBV7-3 and TRBJ2-1; 11 bases are shared with TRBD2. The CDR3 contains 14 residues. V dropped 2 bases and J dropped 9; count of bases not matched to a gene: 3. Germline CDR1 reads SGHTA; CDR2 reads FQGTGA. DNA for the CDR3: TGTGCCAGCAGCTTACTAGCGGGGGGATCTGAGCAGTTCTTC. Translation gives CASSLLAGGSEQFF.

This clonotype was observed a handful of times. This rearrangement joins TRBV12-3 or TRBV12-4 to TRBJ2-1; D may be TRBD2 (5 bases). Trimming took 5 bases from V and 0 from J, leaving 14 bases between them. The CDR3 totals 16 residues. The CDR3 sequence: CASSPVGAVSYNEQFF. The DNA of the CDR3 is TGTGCCAGCAGTCCGGTCGGAGCGGTCTCCTACAATGAGCAGTTCTTC.

This clonotype was seen more than once but under ten times. The chain carries TRBV4-3 and TRBJ2-7; 10 bases align to TRBD2. The germline V gene encodes CDR1 LGHNA and CDR2 YSLEER. This CDR3 region has 17 residues. V trimming: 4 bases; J trimming: 2 bases; junction bases outside the gene matches: 11. The CDR3 protein is CASSPSPAGGGTYEQYF. CDR3 sequence (DNA): TGCGCCAGCAGCCCAAGTCCAGCGGGAGGGGGCACCTACGAGCAGTACTTC.

The chain links TRBV18 to TRBJ2-2; D unclear. The CDR3 consists of 14 residues. V was cut by 6 bases and J by 0 bases, with 8 bases left in between. Germline V gene sequence: CDR1 KGHSH, CDR2 LQKENI. CDR3 region: CASSPVANTGELFF. Here the CDR3 DNA reads TGTGCCAGCTCGCCGGTTGCGAACACCGGGGAGCTGTTTTTT.

The chain joins TRBV5-1 to TRBJ2-5; TRBD2 matches at 8 bases. CDR3 length: 15 amino acids. Germline values: CDR1 SGHRS, CDR2 YFSETQ. With V trimmed by 0 bases and J by 5 bases, 6 bases remained unmatched. DNA for the CDR3: TGCGCCAGCAGCTTGGGTCCAGCGGGGGTGGAGACCCAGTACTTC. It specifies CASSLGPAGVETQYF.

CDR3: CASSSGYFNEQFF. DNA of the CDR3: TGTGCCAGCAGTTCCGGGTACTTCAATGAGCAGTTCTTC. V gene TRBV6-5 combines with J gene TRBJ2-1, with D hard to call. From germline, CDR1 is MNHEY and CDR2 SVGAGI. V shed 4 bases and J shed 6 bases, with 10 bases lying between them. CDR3 length: 13 amino acids.

This clonotype has more than one count but fewer than ten. The chain links TRBV5-5 to TRBJ2-1, with 8 bases identical to TRBD1. CDR3 length: 16 residues. Germline V CDR1 and CDR2: SGHKS, YYEKEE (reference sequence). J lost 8 bases, V lost 0 bases, and 10 bases had no gene match. CDR3 sequence: CASSLEGPGGFHEQFF. CDR3 DNA: TGTGCCAGCAGCTTGGAAGGGCCAGGGGGCTTTCATGAGCAGTTCTTC.

A few counts support this clonotype. The chain joins TRBV20-1 to TRBJ2-1, with D maybe TRBD2 (6 bases). With 5 bases removed from V and 6 bases from J, the gap between germline ends came to 17 bases. This CDR3 is built from 14 residues. Germline values: CDR1 DFQATT, CDR2 SNEGSKA (reference sequence). CDR3 nucleotides: TGCAGTGCTCCCTCCCGCGGGATCTCCAATGAGCAGTTCTTC. It codes for CSAPSRGISNEQFF.

The chain employs TRBV20-1 and TRBJ2-7; TRBD1 aligns across 11 bases. The CDR3 length is 14 residues. J gave up 4 bases and V 3 bases, and 5 bases lay outside the gene matches. Germline CDR1 is DFQATT and CDR2 is SNEGSKA (reference sequence). CDR3 loop: CSASSGQGDYEQYF. The CDR3 DNA reads TGCAGTGCTAGCTCGGGACAGGGGGATTACGAGCAGTACTTC.

The sample holds many counts of this clonotype. The J gene is TRBJ1-2, the V gene TRBV20-1; unclear D gene. There are 13 residues in the CDR3. From germline, CDR1 is DFQATT and CDR2 SNEGSKA (reference sequence). The V gene lost 2 bases and the J gene lost 0 bases, with 7 bases spanning the gap. CDR3 protein: CSARPRTNYGYTF. DNA for the CDR3: TGCAGTGCTAGACCCAGGACTAACTATGGCTACACCTTC.

The DNA of the CDR3 is TGTGCCAGCAGCCTATTGGGACAGGTTACTACTGAGCAGTTCTTC. Encoded protein: CASSLLGQVTTEQFF. The chain has TRBV11-2 and TRBJ2-1, with TRBD1 identical over 8 bases. Germline assignment: CDR1 SGHAT and CDR2 FQNNGV. V was pared by 5 bases and J by 9 bases, with 12 bases of the junction left unmatched. The CDR3 has 15 amino acids.

This chain connects TRBV12-5 to TRBJ2-3, with D tentatively TRBD2 (5 bases). CDR3 length equals 15 residues. With 10 bases removed from V and 0 bases from J, the gap between germline ends came to 17 bases. Germline V gives CDR1 LGHNT, CDR2 FRNRAP. CDR3 sequence reads: CATHSGGLSTDTQYF. The CDR3 nucleotides read TGTGCTACCCACTCTGGCGGGTTAAGCACAGATACGCAGTATTTT.

The chain uses TRBV20-1 and TRBJ2-5, with D possibly TRBD1 on 6 matching bases. CDR3 length: 16 residues. V lost 6 bases and J lost 2, with 22 bases in between. Germline CDR1 DFQATT, CDR2 SNEGSKA (reference sequence). The CDR3 region has the DNA TGCAGTGCCATACCGGCTAACAGGGTGCGTCAAGAGACCCAGTACTTC. Amino acids: CSAIPANRVRQETQYF.

The chain's CDR3 is CATSLWGGELFF. CDR3 coding DNA: TGTGCCACCAGCCTGTGGGGCGGGGAGCTGTTTTTT. V usage is TRBV24-1 and J usage is TRBJ2-2; no reliable D call. This CDR3 contains 12 residues. Trimming stripped 7 bases from V and 7 bases from J, with 9 bases between. CDR1 KGHDR and CDR2 SFDVKD come from the germline V gene.

This chain joins TRBV6-2 or TRBV6-3 and TRBJ2-1; D is unclear. The CDR3 covers 14 residues. Germline V lookup: CDR1 MNHEY, CDR2 SVGEGT. Trimming stripped 7 bases from V and 3 bases from J, with 13 bases between. The CDR3 region is CASTSGKNYNEQFF. In DNA, the CDR3 is TGTGCCAGCACGTCCGGAAAAAACTACAATGAGCAGTTCTTC.

The rearrangement joins TRBV6-5 to TRBJ2-1, with a tentative D call TRBD2 (7 bases). The CDR3 loop spans 15 amino acids. Trimming removed 2 bases from V and 8 bases from J, with 16 bases in between. Per the germline V gene, CDR1 is MNHEY and CDR2 is SVGAGI. The CDR3 DNA follows: TGTGCCAGCAGTTACGGGGGGGGGCGGTATTATGAGCAGTTCTTC. As protein: CASSYGGGRYYEQFF.